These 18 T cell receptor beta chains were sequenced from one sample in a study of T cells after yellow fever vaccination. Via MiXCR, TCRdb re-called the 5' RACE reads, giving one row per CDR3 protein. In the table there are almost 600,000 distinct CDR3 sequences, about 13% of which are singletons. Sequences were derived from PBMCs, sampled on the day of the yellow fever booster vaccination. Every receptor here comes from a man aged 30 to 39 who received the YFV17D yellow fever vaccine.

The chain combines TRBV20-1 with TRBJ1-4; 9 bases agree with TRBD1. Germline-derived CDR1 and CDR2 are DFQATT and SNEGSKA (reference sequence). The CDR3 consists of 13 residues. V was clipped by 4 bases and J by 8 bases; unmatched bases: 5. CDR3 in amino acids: CSANRGRGEKLFF. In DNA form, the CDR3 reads TGCAGTGCTAACAGGGGGCGAGGGGAAAAACTGTTTTTT.

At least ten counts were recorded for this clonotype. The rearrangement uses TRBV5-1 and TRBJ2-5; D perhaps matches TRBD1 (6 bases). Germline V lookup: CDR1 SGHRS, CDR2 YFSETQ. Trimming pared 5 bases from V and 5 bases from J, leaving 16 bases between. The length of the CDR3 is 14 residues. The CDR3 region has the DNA TGCGCCAGCAGTAAGGGACAATCGGAGGAGACCCAGTACTTC. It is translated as CASSKGQSEETQYF.

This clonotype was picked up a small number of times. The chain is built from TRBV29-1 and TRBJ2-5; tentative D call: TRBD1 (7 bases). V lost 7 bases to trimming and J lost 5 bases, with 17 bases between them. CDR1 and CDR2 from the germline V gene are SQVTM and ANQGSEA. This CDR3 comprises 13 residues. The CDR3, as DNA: TGCAGCGCATGGACAGGAGGGGGGGAGACCCAGTACTTC. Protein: CSAWTGGGETQYF.

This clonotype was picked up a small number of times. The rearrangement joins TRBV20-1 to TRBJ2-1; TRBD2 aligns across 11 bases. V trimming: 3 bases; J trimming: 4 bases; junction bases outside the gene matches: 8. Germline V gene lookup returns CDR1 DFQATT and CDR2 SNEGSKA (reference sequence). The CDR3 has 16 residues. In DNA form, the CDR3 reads TGCAGTGCTAGGGGACTAGCGGCGCCCCATTACAATGAGCAGTTCTTC. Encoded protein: CSARGLAAPHYNEQFF.

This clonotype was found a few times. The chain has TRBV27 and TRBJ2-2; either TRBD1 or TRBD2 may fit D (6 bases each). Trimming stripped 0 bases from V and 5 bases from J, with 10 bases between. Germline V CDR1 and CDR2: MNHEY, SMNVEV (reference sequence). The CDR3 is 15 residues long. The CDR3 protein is CASSLSGGLTGELFF. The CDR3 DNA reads TGTGCCAGCAGTTTATCAGGGGGGCTAACCGGGGAGCTGTTTTTT.

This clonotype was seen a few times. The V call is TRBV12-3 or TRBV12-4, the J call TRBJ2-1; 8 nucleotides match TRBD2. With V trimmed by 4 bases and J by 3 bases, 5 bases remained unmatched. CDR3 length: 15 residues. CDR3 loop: CASSSSGSRYNEQFF. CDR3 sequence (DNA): TGTGCCAGCAGTTCAAGCGGGAGCCGCTACAATGAGCAGTTCTTC.

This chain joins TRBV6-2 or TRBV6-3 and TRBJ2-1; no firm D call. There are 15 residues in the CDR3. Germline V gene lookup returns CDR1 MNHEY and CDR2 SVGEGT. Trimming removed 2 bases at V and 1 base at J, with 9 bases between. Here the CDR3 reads CASSYRATSYNEQFF. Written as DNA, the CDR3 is TGTGCCAGCAGTTACAGGGCAACTTCCTACAATGAGCAGTTCTTC.

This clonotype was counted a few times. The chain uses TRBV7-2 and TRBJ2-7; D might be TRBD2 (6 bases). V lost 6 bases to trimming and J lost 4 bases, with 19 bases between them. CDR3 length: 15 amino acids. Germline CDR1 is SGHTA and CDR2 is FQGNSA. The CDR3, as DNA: TGTGCCAGCAGACTAGAGCTAGCGCAACCTTACGAGCAGTACTTC. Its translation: CASRLELAQPYEQYF.

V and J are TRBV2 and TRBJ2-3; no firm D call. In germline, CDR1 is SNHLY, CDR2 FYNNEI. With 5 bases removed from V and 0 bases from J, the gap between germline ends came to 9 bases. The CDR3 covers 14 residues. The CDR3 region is CASSPNLSTDTQYF. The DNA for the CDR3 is TGTGCCAGCAGTCCGAACCTTAGCACAGATACGCAGTATTTT.

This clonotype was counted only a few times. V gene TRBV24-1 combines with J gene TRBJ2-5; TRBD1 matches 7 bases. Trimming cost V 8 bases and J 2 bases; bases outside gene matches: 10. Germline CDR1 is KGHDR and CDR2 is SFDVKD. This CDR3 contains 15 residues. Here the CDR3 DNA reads TGTGCCACCATGGAGACAGGGTTAGGGCAAGAGACCCAGTACTTC. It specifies CATMETGLGQETQYF.

The CDR3 DNA follows: TGCGCCAGCAGCTTAGCGGGACTAGCGGGTTCAGATACGCAGTATTTT. This translates into CASSLAGLAGSDTQYF. V usage is TRBV5-1 and J usage is TRBJ2-3; the match to TRBD2 covers 12 bases. Germline CDR1 SGHRS, CDR2 YFSETQ. V shed 2 bases, J shed 4 bases, and the junction held 5 bases outside the gene matches. The CDR3 extends over 16 amino acids.

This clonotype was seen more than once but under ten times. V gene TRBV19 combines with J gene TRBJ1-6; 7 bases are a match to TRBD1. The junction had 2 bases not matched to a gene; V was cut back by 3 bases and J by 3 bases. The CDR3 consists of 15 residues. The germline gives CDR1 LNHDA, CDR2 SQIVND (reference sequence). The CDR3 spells CASSIGTDYNSPLHF. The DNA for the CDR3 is TGTGCCAGTAGTATCGGGACAGACTATAATTCACCCCTCCACTTT. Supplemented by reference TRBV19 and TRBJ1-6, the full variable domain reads DGGITQSPKYLFRKEGQNVTLSCEQNLNHDAMYWYRQDPGQGLRLIYYSQIVNDFQKGDIAEGYSVSREKKESFPLTVTSAQKNPTAFYLCASSIGTDYNSPLHFGNGTRLTVT.

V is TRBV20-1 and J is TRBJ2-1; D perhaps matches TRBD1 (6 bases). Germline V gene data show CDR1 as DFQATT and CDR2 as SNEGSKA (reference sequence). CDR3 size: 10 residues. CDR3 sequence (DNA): TGCAGCCTCGTGGGGGCTGAGCAGTTCTTC. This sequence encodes CSLVGAEQFF.

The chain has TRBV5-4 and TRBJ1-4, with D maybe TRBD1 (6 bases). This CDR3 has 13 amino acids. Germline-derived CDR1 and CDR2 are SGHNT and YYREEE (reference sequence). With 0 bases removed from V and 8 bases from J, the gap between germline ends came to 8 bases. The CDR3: CASSLGQDEKLFF. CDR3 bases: TGTGCCAGCAGCTTGGGACAGGACGAAAAACTGTTTTTT.

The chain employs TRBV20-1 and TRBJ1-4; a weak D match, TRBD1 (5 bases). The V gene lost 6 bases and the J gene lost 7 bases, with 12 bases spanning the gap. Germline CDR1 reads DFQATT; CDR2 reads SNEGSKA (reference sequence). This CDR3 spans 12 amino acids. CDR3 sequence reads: CSAGSGIEKLFF. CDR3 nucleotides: TGCAGTGCCGGGTCAGGGATTGAAAAACTGTTTTTT.

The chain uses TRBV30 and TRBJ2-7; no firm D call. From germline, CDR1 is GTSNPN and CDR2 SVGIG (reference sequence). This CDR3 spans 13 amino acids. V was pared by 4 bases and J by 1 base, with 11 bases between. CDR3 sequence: CAWNTGLSYEQYF. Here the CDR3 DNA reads TGTGCCTGGAACACCGGGCTTTCCTACGAGCAGTACTTC.

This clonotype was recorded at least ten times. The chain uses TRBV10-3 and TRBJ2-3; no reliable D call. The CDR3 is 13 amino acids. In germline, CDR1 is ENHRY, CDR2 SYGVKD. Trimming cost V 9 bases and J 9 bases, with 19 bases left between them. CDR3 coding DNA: TGTGCCATTCACGGGCCGGGCACCGGAACGCAGTATTTT. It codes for CAIHGPGTGTQYF.

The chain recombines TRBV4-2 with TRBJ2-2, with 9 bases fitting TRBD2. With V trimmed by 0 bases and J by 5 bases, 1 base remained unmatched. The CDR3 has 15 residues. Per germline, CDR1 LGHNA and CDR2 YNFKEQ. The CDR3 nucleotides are TGTGCCAGCAGCCAAGAGCTAGCGGGAACCGGGGAGCTGTTTTTT. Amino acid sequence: CASSQELAGTGELFF.